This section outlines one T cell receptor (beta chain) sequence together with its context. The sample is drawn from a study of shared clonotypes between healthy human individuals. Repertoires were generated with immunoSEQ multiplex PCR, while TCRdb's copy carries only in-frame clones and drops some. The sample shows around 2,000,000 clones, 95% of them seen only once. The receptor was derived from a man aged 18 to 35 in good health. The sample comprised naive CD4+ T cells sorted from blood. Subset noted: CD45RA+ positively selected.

CDR3 in amino acids: CASSEQTAGELFF. The CDR3 DNA follows: TGTGCCAGCAGCGAGCAAACCGCCGGGGAGCTGTTTTTT. The chain carries TRBV7-2 and TRBJ2-2; D gene uncertain. The CDR3 is 13 residues long. The germline V gene encodes CDR1 SGHTA and CDR2 FQGNSA. The germline V and J ends were trimmed by 5 bases and 6 bases, with 10 bases remaining between them.